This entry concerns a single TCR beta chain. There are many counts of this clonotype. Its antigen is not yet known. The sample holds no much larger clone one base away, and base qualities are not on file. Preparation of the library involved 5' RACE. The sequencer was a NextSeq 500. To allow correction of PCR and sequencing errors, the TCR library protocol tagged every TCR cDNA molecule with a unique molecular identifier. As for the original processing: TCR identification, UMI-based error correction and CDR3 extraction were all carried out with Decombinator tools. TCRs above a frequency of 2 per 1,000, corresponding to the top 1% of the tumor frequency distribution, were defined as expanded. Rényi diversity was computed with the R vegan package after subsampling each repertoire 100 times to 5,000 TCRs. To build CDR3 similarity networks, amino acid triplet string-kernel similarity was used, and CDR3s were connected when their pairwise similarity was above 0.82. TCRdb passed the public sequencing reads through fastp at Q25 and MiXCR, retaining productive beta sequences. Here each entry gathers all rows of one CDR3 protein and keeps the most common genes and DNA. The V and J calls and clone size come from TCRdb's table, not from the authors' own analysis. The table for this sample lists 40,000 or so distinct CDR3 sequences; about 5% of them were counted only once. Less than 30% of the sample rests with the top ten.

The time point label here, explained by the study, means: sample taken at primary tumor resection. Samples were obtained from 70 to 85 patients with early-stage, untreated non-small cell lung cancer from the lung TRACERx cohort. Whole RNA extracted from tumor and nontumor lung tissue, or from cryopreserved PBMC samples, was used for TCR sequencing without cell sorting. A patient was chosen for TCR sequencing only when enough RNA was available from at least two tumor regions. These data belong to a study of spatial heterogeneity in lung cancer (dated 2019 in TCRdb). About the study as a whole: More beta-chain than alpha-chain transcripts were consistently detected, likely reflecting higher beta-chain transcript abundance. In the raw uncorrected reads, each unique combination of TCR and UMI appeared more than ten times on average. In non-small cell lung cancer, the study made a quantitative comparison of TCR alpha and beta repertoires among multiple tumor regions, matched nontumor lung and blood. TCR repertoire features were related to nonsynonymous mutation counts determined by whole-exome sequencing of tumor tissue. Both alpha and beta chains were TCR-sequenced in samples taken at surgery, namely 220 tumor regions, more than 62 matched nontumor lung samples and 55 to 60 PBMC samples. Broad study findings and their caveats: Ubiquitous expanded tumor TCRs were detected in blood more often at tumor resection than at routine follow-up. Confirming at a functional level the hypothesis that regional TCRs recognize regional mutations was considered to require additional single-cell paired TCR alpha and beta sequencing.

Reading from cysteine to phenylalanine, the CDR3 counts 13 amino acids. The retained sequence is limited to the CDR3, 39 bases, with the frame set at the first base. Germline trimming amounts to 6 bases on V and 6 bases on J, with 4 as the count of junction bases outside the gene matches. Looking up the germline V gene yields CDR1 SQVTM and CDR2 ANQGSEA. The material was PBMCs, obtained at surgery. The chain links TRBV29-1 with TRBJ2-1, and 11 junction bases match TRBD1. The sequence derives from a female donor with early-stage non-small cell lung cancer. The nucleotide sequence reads TGCAGCGTGGGACAGGGGGTAGTCAATGAGCAGTTCTTC. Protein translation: CSVGQGVVNEQFF.